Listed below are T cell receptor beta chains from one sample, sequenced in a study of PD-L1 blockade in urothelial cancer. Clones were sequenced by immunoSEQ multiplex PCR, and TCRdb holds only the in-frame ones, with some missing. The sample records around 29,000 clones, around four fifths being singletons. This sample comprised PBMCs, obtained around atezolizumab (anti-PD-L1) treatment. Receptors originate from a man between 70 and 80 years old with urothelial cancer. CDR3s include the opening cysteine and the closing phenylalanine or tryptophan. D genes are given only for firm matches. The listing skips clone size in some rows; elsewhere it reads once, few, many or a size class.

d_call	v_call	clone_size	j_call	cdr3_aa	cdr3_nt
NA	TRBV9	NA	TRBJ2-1	CASAGSEQFF	TGTGCCAGCGCGGGGAGTGAGCAGTTCTTC
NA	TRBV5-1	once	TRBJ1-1	CASRIGGSNTEAFF	TGCGCCAGCAGGATAGGCGGGTCCAACACTGAAGCTTTCTTT
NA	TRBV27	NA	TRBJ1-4	CASSFGGAREKLFF	TGTGCCAGCAGTTTCGGGGGGGCTCGGGAAAAACTGTTTTTT
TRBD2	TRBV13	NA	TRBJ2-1	CASSTGPWGLAGYNEQFF	TGTGCCAGCAGCACAGGGCCCTGGGGACTAGCGGGGTACAATGAGCAGTTCTTC
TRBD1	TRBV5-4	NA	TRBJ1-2	CASSLPTTGGKSGYTF	TGTGCCAGCAGCCTGCCCACTACAGGGGGTAAGAGTGGCTACACCTTC
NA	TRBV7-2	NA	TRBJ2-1	CASSFQRDTYNEQFF	TGTGCCAGCAGCTTCCAGCGGGACACCTACAATGAGCAGTTCTTC
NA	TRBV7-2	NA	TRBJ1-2	CASSLAQTDYGYTF	TGTGCCAGCAGCTTAGCGCAAACAGATTATGGCTACACCTTC
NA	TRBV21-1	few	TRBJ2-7	CASTPLQLVQYF	TGTGCCAGCACTCCCTTACAGTTAGTGCAGTACTTC
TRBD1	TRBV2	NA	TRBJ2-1	CASRAGTGPYNEQFF	TGTGCCAGCAGGGCCGGGACAGGGCCTTACAATGAGCAGTTCTTC
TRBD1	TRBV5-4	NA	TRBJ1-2	CASISGQGRGANYGYTF	TGTGCCAGCATTTCGGGACAGGGTAGGGGGGCTAACTATGGCTACACCTTC
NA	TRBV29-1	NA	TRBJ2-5	CSVGGGYF	TGCAGCGTTGGGGGCGGGTACTTC
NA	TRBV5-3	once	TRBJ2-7	CARSSLAYEQYF	TGTGCCAGAAGTTCTCTAGCCTACGAGCAGTACTTC
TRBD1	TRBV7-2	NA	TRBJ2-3	CASSLVGNRGDTQYF	TGTGCCAGCAGCTTAGTTGGGAACAGGGGAGATACGCAGTATTTT
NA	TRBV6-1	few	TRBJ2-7	CASSLQGLDEQYF	TGTGCCAGCAGCCTCCAGGGGCTCGACGAGCAGTACTTC
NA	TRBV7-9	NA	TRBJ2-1	CASSLLGGEQFF	TGTGCCAGCAGCTTACTAGGGGGTGAGCAGTTCTTC
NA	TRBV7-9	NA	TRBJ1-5	CASSSSGSRGQPQHF	TGTGCCAGCAGCTCCTCTGGCAGCCGAGGACAGCCCCAGCATTTT
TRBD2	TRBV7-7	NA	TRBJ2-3	CASSLGTSGTDTQYF	TGTGCCAGCAGCTTAGGGACTAGCGGCACAGATACGCAGTATTTT
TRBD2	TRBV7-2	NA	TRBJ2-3	CASSSVTTSGTDTQYF	TGTGCCAGCAGCTCAGTCACGACTAGCGGCACAGATACGCAGTATTTT
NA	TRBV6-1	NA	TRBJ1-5	CASRAGFLNQPQHF	TGTGCCAGCAGGGCAGGGTTTCTCAATCAGCCCCAGCATTTT
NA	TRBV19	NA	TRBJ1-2	CASSPRRENYGYTF	TGTGCCAGTAGTCCCCGACGGGAAAACTATGGCTACACCTTC
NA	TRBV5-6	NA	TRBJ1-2	CASSPGGLGYTF	TGTGCCAGCAGCCCCGGGGGTCTGGGCTACACCTTC
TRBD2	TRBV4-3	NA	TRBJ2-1	CASRLSGGANEQFF	TGCGCCAGCAGATTGAGCGGGGGGGCCAATGAGCAGTTCTTC
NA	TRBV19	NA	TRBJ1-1	CASSIQFEAFF	TGTGCCAGTAGTATTCAGTTTGAAGCTTTCTTT
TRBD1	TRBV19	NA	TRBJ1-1	CASSIQGANTEAFF	TGTGCCAGTAGTATACAGGGGGCGAACACTGAAGCTTTCTTT
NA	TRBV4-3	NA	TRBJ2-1	CASSLAPGDEQFF	TGCGCCAGCAGTTTGGCTCCGGGGGATGAGCAGTTCTTC
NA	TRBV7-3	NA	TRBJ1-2	CASSLVRTMDGYTF	TGTGCCAGCAGCTTAGTGAGGACAATGGATGGCTACACCTTC
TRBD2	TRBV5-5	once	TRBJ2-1	CASSRGLAGSSYNEQFF	TGTGCCAGCAGTCGGGGGTTAGCGGGGAGCTCCTACAATGAGCAGTTCTTC
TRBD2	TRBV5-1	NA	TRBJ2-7	CASSWGGMVEVYEQYF	TGCGCCAGCAGCTGGGGGGGGATGGTAGAAGTCTACGAGCAGTACTTC
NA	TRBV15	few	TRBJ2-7	CATSRDAGFEQYF	TGTGCCACCAGCAGAGATGCGGGTTTTGAGCAGTACTTC
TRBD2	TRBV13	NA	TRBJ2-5	CASSTGVAGGFQYF	TGTGCCAGCAGCACCGGGGTAGCGGGAGGATTCCAGTACTTC
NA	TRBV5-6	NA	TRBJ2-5	CASSLLTGQETQYF	TGTGCCAGCAGCTTGTTGACAGGCCAAGAGACCCAGTACTTC
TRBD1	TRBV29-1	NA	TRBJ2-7	CSVRTGGTYEQYF	TGCAGCGTCCGGACAGGGGGCACCTACGAGCAGTACTTC
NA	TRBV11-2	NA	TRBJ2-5	CASSEDLSLQETQYF	TGTGCCAGCAGCGAGGACTTGTCGCTTCAAGAGACCCAGTACTTC
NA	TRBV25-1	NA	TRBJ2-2	CASSADTDTGELFF	TGTGCCAGCAGTGCCGACACCGACACCGGGGAGCTGTTTTTT
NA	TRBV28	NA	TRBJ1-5	CASSLWEYGNQPQHF	TGTGCCAGCAGTTTATGGGAGTACGGCAATCAGCCCCAGCATTTT
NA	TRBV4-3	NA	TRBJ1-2	CASSGVDRLGGYTF	TGCGCCAGCAGCGGAGTAGACAGGCTTGGTGGCTACACCTTC
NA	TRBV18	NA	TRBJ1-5	CASSQGGGEAQHF	TGTGCCAGCTCACAAGGGGGTGGCGAGGCCCAGCATTTT
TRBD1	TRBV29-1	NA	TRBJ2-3	CSAKTGFADTQYF	TGCAGCGCTAAGACAGGGTTCGCAGATACGCAGTATTTT
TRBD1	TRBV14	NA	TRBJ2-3	CASSQDWDSPFNTQYF	TGTGCCAGCAGCCAAGACTGGGACAGCCCCTTCAATACGCAGTATTTT
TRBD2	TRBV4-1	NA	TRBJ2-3	CASSQDQASGGAYPDTQYF	TGCGCCAGCAGCCAAGATCAAGCTAGCGGGGGGGCCTATCCAGATACGCAGTATTTT
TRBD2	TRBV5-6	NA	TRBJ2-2	CASSPWTSRGGELFF	TGTGCCAGCAGCCCCTGGACTAGCCGGGGCGGGGAGCTGTTTTTT
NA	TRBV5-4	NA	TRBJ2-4	CASSLDRNGIQYF	TGTGCCAGCAGCTTGGACAGGAATGGCATTCAGTACTTC
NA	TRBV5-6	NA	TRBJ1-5	CASSLASLPPGIQPQHF	TGTGCCAGCAGCCTCGCGTCTCTCCCGCCGGGGATTCAGCCCCAGCATTTT
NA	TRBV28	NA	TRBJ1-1	CASSLSDRSGEAFF	TGTGCCAGCAGTTTATCCGACAGGTCGGGGGAAGCTTTCTTT
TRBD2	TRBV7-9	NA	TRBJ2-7	CASSSGTSGSDYEQYF	TGTGCCAGCAGCTCCGGGACTAGCGGGTCTGACTACGAGCAGTACTTC
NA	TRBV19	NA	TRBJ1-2	CASSMGDTGYGYTF	TGTGCCAGTAGTATGGGGGACACCGGCTATGGCTACACCTTC
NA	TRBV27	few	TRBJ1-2	CASSTGNYGYTF	TGTGCCAGCAGTACAGGGAACTATGGCTACACCTTC
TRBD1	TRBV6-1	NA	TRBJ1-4	CASSDGRQTGGTGVGKLFF	TGTGCCAGCAGTGATGGGCGACAGACCGGCGGGACAGGGGTTGGAAAACTGTTTTTT